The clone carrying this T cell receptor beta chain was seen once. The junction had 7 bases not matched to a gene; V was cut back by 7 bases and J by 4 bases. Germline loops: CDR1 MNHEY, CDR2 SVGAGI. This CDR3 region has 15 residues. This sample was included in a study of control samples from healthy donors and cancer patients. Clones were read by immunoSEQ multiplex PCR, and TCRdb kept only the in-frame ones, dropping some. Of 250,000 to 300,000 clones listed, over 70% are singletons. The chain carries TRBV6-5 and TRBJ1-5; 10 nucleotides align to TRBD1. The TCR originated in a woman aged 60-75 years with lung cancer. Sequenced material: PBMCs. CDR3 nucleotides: TGTGCCAGCATTTGGGACAGGGGAAGGAATCAGCCCCAGCATTTT. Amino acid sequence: CASIWDRGRNQPQHF.